The next 20 T cell receptor beta chains were all read from a single sample in a study of post-analysis software for immune sequencing data. Study conclusions and caveats: Controls had lower frequencies than patients of four or five TRBV segments, which included TRBV5-6, TRBV5-1 and TRBV20-1.

Each TCR beta cDNA library carried unique molecular identifiers. MiXCR, run by TCRdb on the PCR reads, gives a single entry per CDR3 protein. Of hundreds of thousands of distinct CDR3 sequences detected, 36% appear once; the ten largest clones hold 4% to 5.5%. These TCRs' antigens remain unknown. The sample consisted of blood. The receptors come from a girl aged 5-17 years with multiple sclerosis.

Notes on this clonotype: It may be a read error: a sequence one base away is much more abundant. DNA of the CDR3: TGTGCCATCAGGGAATGGGCAGGGCAAGAGACCCAGTACTTC. Amino acids: CAIREWAGQETQYF. J is TRBJ2-5 and V is TRBV10-3; a weak D match, TRBD1 (5 bases). This CDR3 spans 14 amino acids. V lost 6 bases and J lost 2, with 13 bases in between. Per the germline V gene, CDR1 is ENHRY and CDR2 is SYGVKD.

The chain is built from TRBV20-1 and TRBJ2-5; 7 positions match TRBD2. The CDR3 has 14 residues. The ends lost 3 bases at V and 5 bases at J; junction bases unmatched: 9. Per germline, CDR1 DFQATT and CDR2 SNEGSKA (reference sequence). The CDR3 DNA reads TGCAGTGCTAGGTCCCAGCGGGAAGGGGAGACCCAGTACTTC. Protein product: CSARSQREGETQYF.

This clonotype was seen repeatedly, ten times or more. The chain carries TRBV5-1 and TRBJ2-4; 8 bases are a match to TRBD2. CDR1 is SGHRS, CDR2 YFSETQ, per germline. This CDR3 is 15 amino acids long. Germline trimming cut 4 bases from V and 5 bases from J; bases unmatched to any gene: 8. The CDR3 sequence is CASSGVSGGENIQYF. The CDR3 DNA reads TGCGCCAGCAGCGGGGTATCGGGAGGGGAAAACATTCAGTACTTC.

Many counts were recorded for this clonotype. The rearrangement joins TRBV9 to TRBJ2-3; possible D gene TRBD2, 6 bases. Deletions cut 0 bases from V and 0 bases from J, with 11 bases between. This CDR3 contains 16 residues. Germline CDR1 reads SGDLS; CDR2 reads YYNGEE. The CDR3 nucleotides are TGTGCCAGCAGCGTAGACCCTAGCGCTAGCACAGATACGCAGTATTTT. This sequence encodes CASSVDPSASTDTQYF.

This clonotype appeared a single time. The chain carries TRBV20-1 and TRBJ2-3, with D perhaps given as TRBD1 or TRBD2 (6 bases each). CDR1 is DFQATT and CDR2 is SNEGSKA in the germline V gene (reference sequence). This CDR3 has 15 amino acids. The V gene lost 6 bases and the J gene lost 2 bases, with 18 bases spanning the gap. Here the CDR3 DNA reads TGCAGTGCGGGGGAATCCCGGGGGCTCACAGATACGCAGTATTTT. Residues: CSAGESRGLTDTQYF.

In its sample, this clonotype was seen a few times. The V gene is TRBV5-5, the J gene TRBJ1-1, with TRBD1 identical over 9 bases. V shed 0 bases and J 5 bases; nucleotides not matched to a gene: 2. Per the germline V gene, CDR1 is SGHKS and CDR2 is YYEKEE (reference sequence). The CDR3 has 14 amino acids. The CDR3 coding sequence is TGTGCCAGCAGCTTGGACAGGGGGCTTACTGAAGCTTTCTTT. This encodes CASSLDRGLTEAFF.

The chain has TRBV5-1 and TRBJ2-3; 12 bases match TRBD2. The CDR3 length is 15 residues. With V trimmed by 7 bases and J by 0 bases, 3 bases remained unmatched. Per germline, CDR1 SGHRS and CDR2 YFSETQ. The CDR3 region is CASRTSGTSTDTQYF. CDR3 in DNA: TGCGCCAGCCGGACTAGCGGGACTAGCACAGATACGCAGTATTTT.

This clonotype was counted at least ten times. V usage is TRBV4-1 and J usage is TRBJ1-1, with 8 bases identical to TRBD1. Germline V gene lookup returns CDR1 MGHRA and CDR2 YSYEKL. CDR3 size: 17 residues. After removal of 4 bases from V and 1 base from J, the junction contained 11 bases not matched to a gene. The CDR3: CASSPRGRTGPNTEAFF. The CDR3 region has the DNA TGCGCCAGCAGCCCGCGTGGTCGGACAGGGCCGAACACTGAAGCTTTCTTT.

This clonotype showed up many times. The chain employs TRBV4-1 and TRBJ2-5; 7 bases match TRBD1. Trimming removed 1 base from V and 4 bases from J; junction bases left unmatched: 9. Germline CDR1 MGHRA, CDR2 YSYEKL. This CDR3 spans 16 amino acids. CDR3 sequence: CASSQGQETGRETQYF. For the CDR3, the DNA is TGCGCCAGCAGCCAAGGCCAGGAGACAGGGCGAGAGACCCAGTACTTC.

This clonotype was found a few times. The genes are TRBV4-1 and TRBJ2-2; the D gene is possibly TRBD1 (6 bases). Germline loops: CDR1 MGHRA, CDR2 YSYEKL. The CDR3 has 15 residues. Trimming took 1 base from V and 6 from J, leaving 12 bases between them. The CDR3 reads CASSQVSGVPGELFF. In DNA form, the CDR3 reads TGCGCCAGCAGCCAAGTCTCAGGGGTCCCCGGGGAGCTGTTTTTT.

The CDR3 DNA follows: TGTGCCAGCAGTTTCCCCCCGGCGGGGGCTAACACCGGGGAGCTGTTTTTT. This translates into CASSFPPAGANTGELFF. This chain connects TRBV28 to TRBJ2-2; TRBD2 is a possible D gene (7 bases). The CDR3 runs to 17 residues. Germline CDR1 is MDHEN and CDR2 is SYDVKM. V was pared by 3 bases and J by 2 bases, with 16 bases between. The full variable domain, with the rest looked up from reference TRBV28 and TRBJ2-2, is DVKVTQSSRYLVKRTGEKVFLECVQDMDHENMFWYRQDPGLGLRLIYFSYDVKMKEKGDIPEGYSVSREKKERFSLILESASTNQTSMYLCASSFPPAGANTGELFFGEGSRLTVL.

This clonotype was seen a handful of times. V gene TRBV5-6 combines with J gene TRBJ2-3; D may be TRBD1 (6 bases). V lost 3 bases and J 3 bases, leaving 14 bases between the germline ends. The CDR3 loop spans 15 amino acids. The germline gives CDR1 SGHDT, CDR2 YYEEEE. CDR3 protein: CASSWGPATTDTQYF. For the CDR3, the DNA is TGTGCCAGCAGCTGGGGGCCCGCGACAACAGATACGCAGTATTTT.

The chain joins TRBV13 to TRBJ2-7, with no clear D. Germline V gives CDR1 PRHDT, CDR2 FYEKMQ (reference sequence). V was cut by 7 bases and J by 7 bases, with 17 bases left in between. The CDR3 is made up of 13 amino acids. In DNA form, the CDR3 reads TGTGCCAGCAAGATGCCAAGGAGAGATGAGCAGTACTTC. This sequence encodes CASKMPRRDEQYF.

CDR3 region: CASSSTGKSSYNEQFF. The CDR3 nucleotides are TGTGCCAGCAGCTCGACAGGGAAAAGCTCCTACAATGAGCAGTTCTTC. The rearrangement links TRBV7-3 to TRBJ2-1; 7 bases align to TRBD1. This CDR3 has 16 amino acids. Germline CDR1 and CDR2: SGHTA and FQGTGA. Germline trimming cut 4 bases from V and 0 bases from J; bases unmatched to any gene: 6.

On this clonotype itself: A much larger clone differs from this one at a single base, so this may be a read error. In DNA form, the CDR3 reads TGTGCCAGCAGTTTCGGCGCGGGAAGACAAGAGACCCAGTTCTTC. The encoded protein is CASSFGAGRQETQFF. This chain links TRBV12-3 or TRBV12-4 with TRBJ2-5, with D tentatively TRBD2 (6 bases). The DNA end favors TRBJ2-1, so the J call may be wrong. The CDR3 length is 15 residues.

This clonotype was detected many times. The DNA of the CDR3 is TGTGCCAGCAGTTCTCAGGGAGGAGAAGGCTACACCTTC. It specifies CASSSQGGEGYTF. The rearrangement links TRBV28 to TRBJ1-2; the D gene is possibly TRBD1 (5 bases). From germline, CDR1 is MDHEN and CDR2 SYDVKM. This CDR3 has 13 residues. The V and J ends lost 4 bases and 8 bases respectively, with 14 bases between them.

This clonotype appeared a few times. The V and J genes are TRBV5-1 and TRBJ2-2, with D unclear. The CDR3 consists of 16 residues. V was pared by 0 bases and J by 0 bases, with 9 bases between. Germline V gene lookup returns CDR1 SGHRS and CDR2 YFSETQ. CDR3 sequence reads: CASSLDVRPNTGELFF. CDR3 bases: TGCGCCAGCAGCTTGGACGTCAGACCGAACACCGGGGAGCTGTTTTTT.

In regard to this clonotype: One base away lies a much larger clone, so this may be a sequencing read error. The rearrangement uses TRBV7-3 and TRBJ2-5, with TRBD2 as a possible D gene (6 bases). Germline V gives CDR1 SGHTA, CDR2 FQGTGA. This CDR3 comprises 16 residues. V was trimmed by 5 bases and J by 11 bases, leaving 27 bases between them. Written as DNA, the CDR3 is TGTGCCAGCAGCCCCTACGAGGCGGGAAGCTACAATGAGCAGTACTTC. Its protein product is CASSPYEAGSYNEQYF.

This clonotype has ten or more counts. J is TRBJ2-1 and V is TRBV10-3; TRBD1 aligns across 8 bases. This CDR3 spans 15 amino acids. Germline assignment: CDR1 ENHRY and CDR2 SYGVKD. J was trimmed by 0 bases and V by 6 bases; bases with no gene match: 4. The CDR3: CAIRGQASSYNEQFF. The CDR3 bases are TGTGCCATCAGGGGACAGGCGAGCTCCTACAATGAGCAGTTCTTC.

The chain combines TRBV9 with TRBJ1-3, with D uncertain. Between the trimmed V and J ends, which lost 0 bases and 3 bases, there was a span of 10 bases. CDR3 length: 15 amino acids. Germline V gene lookup returns CDR1 SGDLS and CDR2 YYNGEE. The CDR3 DNA is TGTGCCAGCAGCGTAGGAGGGAAGTTTGGAAACACCATATATTTT. Protein sequence: CASSVGGKFGNTIYF.